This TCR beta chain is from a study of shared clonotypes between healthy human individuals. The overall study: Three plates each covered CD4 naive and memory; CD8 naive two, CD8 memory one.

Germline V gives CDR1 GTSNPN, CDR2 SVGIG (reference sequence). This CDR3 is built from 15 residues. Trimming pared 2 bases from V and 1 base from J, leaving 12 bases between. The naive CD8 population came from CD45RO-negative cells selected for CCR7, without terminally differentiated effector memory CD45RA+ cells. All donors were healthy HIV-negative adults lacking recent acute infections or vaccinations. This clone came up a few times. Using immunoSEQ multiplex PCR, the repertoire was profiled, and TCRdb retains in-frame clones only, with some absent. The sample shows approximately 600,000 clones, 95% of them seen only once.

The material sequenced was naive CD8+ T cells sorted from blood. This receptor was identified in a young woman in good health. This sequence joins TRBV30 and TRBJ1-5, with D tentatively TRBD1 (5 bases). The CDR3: CAWSIGAASNQPQHF. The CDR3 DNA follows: TGTGCCTGGAGTATCGGGGCAGCGAGCAATCAGCCCCAGCATTTT.